Below, one T cell receptor (beta chain) is given with its context. There is no known antigen for this receptor. No much larger clonotype is one base removed from it; base qualities were not supplied. This entry belongs to a study of Ad26.COV2.S vaccination and SARS-CoV-2 variants (dated by TCRdb to the early 2020s). Study-wide context: Donors in the vaccine arm were drawn from COV1001, a multicentre, randomized, double-blind, placebo-controlled phase I-IIa trial testing Ad26.COV2.S in healthy adults. Participants in the trial were split at random into five groups of five each, receiving low-dose or high-dose Ad26.COV2.S once or twice, or else placebo on both occasions. Investigators did not know the trial group allocation while performing experiments and assessing outcomes. The specificity and breadth of SARS-CoV-2-reactive T cell receptors after Ad26.COV2.S vaccination were assessed by TCRbeta repertoire sequencing. Ad26.COV2.S was administered intramuscularly at a dose of 5x10^10 or 1x10^11 viral particles, either as one shot or as two shots given 56 days apart. A total of roughly 30 samples were included in the TCR-sequenced set, comprising 19 Ad26.COV2.S vaccine recipients, 5 placebo recipients and 8 SARS-CoV-2 convalescent individuals.

The immunoSEQ Assay was the method used to sequence TCRbeta CDR3 regions. After extraction, genomic DNA underwent amplification by bias-controlled multiplex PCR, followed by high-throughput sequencing. The study's own analysis went as follows. To quantify the absolute abundance of each unique TCRbeta CDR3 region, sequences were collapsed and filtered. T cell fraction was estimated by normalizing TCRbeta template counts to usable DNA, with usable DNA measured through amplification of reference genes found in all nucleated cells. Repertoire TCRs were annotated as SARS-CoV-2-specific by exact matching of V gene, CDR3 amino acid sequence and J gene to a known reactive TCR set. The reference SARS-CoV-2 TCR set came from MIRA and was filtered for enrichment in COVID-19-positive ImmuneCODE repertoires, removing public or cross-reactive TCRs. Using the MIRA antigens, annotated TCRs were further analysed by specific ORF or by position within an ORF. Breadth was defined as the number of annotated unique rearrangements divided by the total number of unique productive rearrangements, and depth was defined as the summed frequency of the annotated unique rearrangements. Two-sided Wilcoxon rank-sum tests were used to compare TCR breadth between groups. The clones in this table, taken by TCRdb from immuneACCESS, are in-frame only. Not every clone is retained; where verified, under half of the shortfall comes from an unresolved V gene, and the cause of the rest is unknown. The V and J calls and clone size are taken from that table; D and trimming were inferred from the DNA. Present in this sample are hundreds of thousands of clones, about 89% of which were seen just once. Jointly, the top ten make up just under 5% of the sample.

This sample's treatment or condition label indicates: approximately 18 received Ad26.COV2.S at low or high dose, single or two shots; roughly five received placebo; per-sample allocation not given. Repertoires of vaccine and placebo recipients were sequenced from samples collected on day 63 after the first injection. Between 29 July and 7 August 2020, Cohort 1b enrolled approximately 26 adults aged 18-55 years at one site in Boston, USA. Ad26.COV2.S consisted of a replication-incompetent adenovirus type 26 vector by which a prefusion-stabilized SARS-CoV-2 spike protein from the original Wuhan strain was expressed. Per the germline V gene, SNHLY is the CDR1 and FYNNEI is the CDR2. The cysteine opens and the phenylalanine closes a CDR3 of 15 amino acids. CDR3 DNA only is kept here, 45 bases in frame from base 1. V lost 7 bases and J lost 4 bases, and the count of bases not matched to a germline gene is 9.

The paper as a whole reports these results and caveats: Vaccine and placebo recipients had comparable non-spike TCR breadth, which fits with the vaccine containing only spike. Spike-specific TCR breadth was higher in Ad26.COV2.S recipients than in placebo recipients (P = 0.0014). According to the authors, total T cell responses may have been underestimated by the TCR breadth and depth analyses. After vaccination, substantial breadth of spike-specific CD8+ and CD4+ T cell responses was reported. The study was not powered for comparison of responses between vaccine doses or regimens.

Sequenced material: peripheral blood, taken in a trial of Ad26.COV2.S vaccine versus placebo. This sequence uses TRBV2 and TRBJ2-5; 10 central bases correspond to TRBD2. This TCR derives from a person aged 18-60 years who received the Ad26.COV2.S COVID-19 vaccine or a placebo. DNA sequence: TGTGCCAGCAAGGGAGCGGGGGGGCAACGAGAGACCCAGTACTTC. Its protein is CASKGAGGQRETQYF.